The 13 T cell receptor beta chains given below trace back to one sample, sequenced in a study of T cell changes during pregnancy in multiple sclerosis. The table came from immunoSEQ multiplex PCR; TCRdb's copy has only in-frame clones and leaves some out. The data hold more than 45,000 clones, with roughly 93% observed a single time. Specimen: CD8+ T cells from peripheral blood mononuclear cells, collected in the second trimester of pregnancy. The receptors shown here come from a female donor with multiple sclerosis, enrolled in a pregnancy study.

The chain joins TRBV28 to TRBJ2-1; 8 bases are shared with TRBD2. This CDR3 contains 16 residues. CDR1 is MDHEN and CDR2 is SYDVKM in the germline V gene. V lost 1 base, J lost 5 bases, and 7 bases stayed unmatched. The CDR3 region is CASSLFVAGGNNEQFF. The DNA of the CDR3 is TGTGCCAGCAGTTTATTCGTGGCGGGAGGCAACAATGAGCAGTTCTTC. Variable domain in full (rest from reference TRBV28 and TRBJ2-1): DVKVTQSSRYLVKRTGEKVFLECVQDMDHENMFWYRQDPGLGLRLIYFSYDVKMKEKGDIPEGYSVSREKKERFSLILESASTNQTSMYLCASSLFVAGGNNEQFFGPGTRLTVL.

This clone was counted a single time. The gene calls are TRBV2 and TRBJ2-7, with D perhaps matching TRBD2 (5 bases). This CDR3 comprises 13 residues. Germline assignment: CDR1 SNHLY and CDR2 FYNNEI. Trimming removed 7 bases at V and 3 bases at J, with 13 bases between. The CDR3 protein is CASTPRAYYEQYF. CDR3 DNA sequence: TGTGCCAGCACGCCGAGGGCATACTACGAGCAGTACTTC.

V and J are TRBV7-2 and TRBJ2-2; 8 positions match TRBD2. Germline CDR1 and CDR2: SGHTA and FQGNSA. The V segment lost 4 bases and the J segment 7 bases; nucleotides outside the gene matches: 5. The CDR3 covers 14 residues. CDR3 DNA sequence: TGTGCCAGCAGCTGGACTAGCCCGGTCGGGGAGCTGTTTTTT. It encodes CASSWTSPVGELFF.

This sequence joins TRBV4-3 and TRBJ2-1, with D possibly matching TRBD1 (7 bases). The V and J ends lost 3 bases and 8 bases respectively, with 20 bases between them. The CDR3 is made up of 16 amino acids. Germline lookup yields CDR1 LGHNA and CDR2 YSLEER. CDR3 residues: CASSQQGAGGIDEQFF. CDR3 coding DNA: TGCGCCAGCAGCCAGCAAGGGGCAGGGGGGATAGATGAGCAGTTCTTC.

This chain uses TRBV5-1 with TRBJ2-1; D perhaps matches TRBD2 (6 bases). Trimming shortened V by 3 bases and J by 8 bases, and 18 bases separated the two germline ends. This CDR3 has 15 amino acids. CDR1 is SGHRS and CDR2 is YFSETQ in the germline V gene. The CDR3 region has the DNA TGCGCCAGCAGCTCCGGGGGTGGGTGGGGAGATGAGCAGTTCTTC. Translated, it gives CASSSGGGWGDEQFF.

This chain uses TRBV7-2 with TRBJ2-3; 10 nucleotides match TRBD2. CDR3 length equals 17 residues. V gave up 1 base and J gave up 3 bases; unmatched junction bases: 7. Germline values: CDR1 SGHTA, CDR2 FQGNSA. CDR3 loop: CASSLGAGGQRTDTQYF. The CDR3 nucleotides read TGTGCCAGCAGCTTAGGAGCGGGGGGGCAGAGGACAGATACGCAGTATTTT.

The table lists this clone with a few counts. The chain has TRBV27 and TRBJ1-5; TRBD1 might be the D (5 bases). Germline V gene sequence: CDR1 MNHEY, CDR2 SMNVEV (reference sequence). CDR3 length: 15 amino acids. Trimming left V 4 bases short and J 0 bases short, with 10 bases between. The CDR3 nucleotides are TGTGCCAGCAGTTCAGACAGCTATAGCAATCAGCCCCAGCATTTT. Translating it yields CASSSDSYSNQPQHF.

The rearrangement links TRBV4-3 to TRBJ2-1, with D perhaps matching TRBD1 (5 bases). V lost 1 base to trimming and J lost 4 bases, with 17 bases between them. The CDR3 contains 17 residues. Per the germline V gene, CDR1 is LGHNA and CDR2 is YSLEER. In nucleotides, the CDR3 is TGCGCCAGCAGCCAAGGCGTGGGTGGGGCGTTTTACAATGAGCAGTTCTTC. Its translation is CASSQGVGGAFYNEQFF.

The chain is built from TRBV7-9 and TRBJ1-1; 8 bases align to TRBD1. The junction had 10 bases not matched to a gene; V was cut back by 5 bases and J by 8 bases. This CDR3 has 14 residues. Germline lookup yields CDR1 SEHNR and CDR2 FQNEAQ (reference sequence). The CDR3 here is CASSRRGQADEAFF. CDR3 bases: TGTGCCAGCAGCAGAAGGGGACAGGCCGACGAAGCTTTCTTT.

V usage is TRBV4-1 and J usage is TRBJ2-7, with a weak D call TRBD2 (7 bases). Germline CDR1 is MGHRA and CDR2 is YSYEKL. This CDR3 spans 14 amino acids. Trimming took 0 bases from V and 4 from J, leaving 10 bases between them. Here the CDR3 DNA reads TGCGCCAGCAGCCAAGAAAGGGGGGGTTACGAGCAGTACTTC. The encoded protein is CASSQERGGYEQYF.

The CDR3 loop is CASRGLLYEQYF. CDR3 DNA: TGTGCCAGCAGGGGGCTCTTATACGAGCAGTACTTC. The chain links TRBV27 to TRBJ2-7, with D maybe TRBD1 (5 bases). Trimming removed 6 bases from V and 4 bases from J, with 10 bases in between. Germline CDR1 and CDR2: MNHEY and SMNVEV (reference sequence). This CDR3 comprises 12 residues.

This clone was seen once. The V call is TRBV5-4, the J call TRBJ1-1; 7 bases line up with TRBD1. Germline loops: CDR1 SGHNT, CDR2 YYREEE (reference sequence). J gave up 3 bases and V 5 bases, and 4 bases lay outside the gene matches. The CDR3 covers 13 residues. The CDR3 DNA sequence: TGTGCCAGCAGGCACAGGGGTGACACTGAAGCTTTCTTT. Amino acid sequence: CASRHRGDTEAFF.

The chain employs TRBV9 and TRBJ2-1, with TRBD2 identical over 7 bases. This CDR3 is 15 amino acids long. V was pared by 4 bases and J by 6 bases, with 10 bases of the junction left unmatched. Germline-derived CDR1 and CDR2 are SGDLS and YYNGEE. The CDR3 region has the DNA TGTGCCAGCAGCATAAATAGCGGGCTAAGCAATGAGCAGTTCTTC. Translated, it gives CASSINSGLSNEQFF.